The present T cell receptor (beta chain) was sequenced within a study of shared clonotypes between healthy human individuals (TCRdb year 2020). For the study in its entirety: The cohort included three men and a couple of women between 18 and 49 years of age. Between about 0.8 and 9 billion PBMCs per donor were obtained by leukapheresis. For each donor, CD4 naive and CD4 memory were each given three plates, CD8 naive was given two plates, and CD8 memory was given one plate. The study deeply sequenced blood TCR repertoires of about five healthy adults to estimate repertoire size and the extent of clonotype sharing between individuals. Libraries were prepared and TCR repertoires were sequenced by different laboratories using diverse techniques, in order to increase sequencing depth and limit assay-specific biases. Broad study findings and their caveats: Sampling was restricted to blood, and TCR repertoires in tissue are likely to differ from TCR repertoires in blood. Naive subsets generally had larger estimated clonotype richness than memory subsets. Rarefaction of sorted-subset datasets indicated incomplete sequencing despite the large sequencing depth. Clonotypes shared by all four sorted-subset donors showed higher generation probabilities than non-shared clonotypes. The genetic and exposure-history diversity represented was limited by the small number of donors. Approximately 5% of naive CD4, more than 3% of naive CD8, about 2.5% of memory CD4, and approximately 0.39% of memory CD8 clonotypes were shared across several donors. Based on pairwise subsampling, the degree of clonotype sharing among donors was expected to be affected by sequencing depth.

Donors were healthy HIV-negative adults with no recently reported acute infections or vaccinations. Only Caucasian adults living in Nashville, Tennessee, USA were represented among the donors. CD4+ T cells were enriched through magnetic negative selection, after which naive cells were positively selected on CD45RA and the remaining negative fraction served as the memory subset. After blood collection by leukapheresis, PBMCs were isolated using Ficoll-Histopaque density gradient centrifugation and then cryopreserved in the vapor phase of liquid nitrogen. Analytical flow cytometry was used to check the purity and quantity of every magnetically sorted T cell population. Each sorted fraction had its genomic DNA isolated and then quantified by UV absorbance on a Nanodrop 2000c. Turning to this clone: The target of this receptor is not known. No quality values exist for individual bases; no much larger clone is one base distant.

The trim is 5 bases for V and 3 bases for J, with a gap of 10 bases between the germline ends. Inclusive of the bounding cysteine and phenylalanine, the CDR3 is 13 residues long. Of all the DNA, just the CDR3 is kept, 39 bases in frame from base 1. The germline V gene (reference sequence) supplies CDR1 MNHEY and CDR2 SMNVEV. Using the deep immunoSEQ assay, multiplex PCR amplified TCR CDR3 regions from genomic DNA. Extracted genomic DNA from each cell subset was distributed evenly across all wells of several immunoSEQ 96-well plates, and each plate was treated as a replicate. For sorted subsets, approximately 210 ng genomic DNA, equal to about 30,000 T cell genomes, was loaded into each replicate PCR. Purified libraries were measured with a Qubit 3.0 fluorometer, size-checked on a Bioanalyzer 2100, and measured again with the KAPA Library Quantification kit. Every immunoSEQ 96-well plate was sequenced on a separate single-read 150-cycle Illumina NextSeq 550 flow cell. Concerning the study's data processing: The immunoSEQ output contained only junctional sequences without quality scores, so filtering could not match that applied to full-length reads. Sequences were annotated with PyIR, a Python wrapper for IgBLAST v1.9, and V/J genes and CDR3 were assigned using IMGT germline references. Reads were removed for weak V/J assignments (E-value above 1e-6), missing CDR3, stop codons, out-of-frame junctions, or ambiguous translated residues. V3J clonotypes were defined as sequences sharing an identical inferred V gene, J gene, and CDR3 amino acid sequence. To compute the percentage overlap between repertoires, the number of shared unique clonotypes was divided by the size of the smaller repertoire. Repertoire richness was assessed with RTK rarefaction, the Chao1 estimator, and Recon v2.1 estimates of unobserved clonotypes. Generation probabilities for all TCRbeta clonotypes obtained by the gDNA method from several donors were computed using OLGA. TCRdb stores this immuneACCESS table with in-frame sequences only. Part of the clones is absent; in the studies checked, under half of the shortfall reflects unresolved V genes, and no reason is known for the rest. That table is the source of V, J and clone size, and D and trimming were worked out from the DNA. In all, the sample holds around 2,000,000 clones, and 95% of those were seen once. The ten largest clonotypes hold under 0.15% of the sample.

The chain couples TRBV27 to TRBJ1-1; no D gene is confidently identified. The clonotype comes from a man in his late teens or twenties in good health. The specimen sequenced was naive CD4+ T cells sorted from blood. This sample's cell subset or site label indicates: CD45RA+ positively selected. The DNA sequence follows: TGTGCCAGCAGTCAAACTTGGGACACTGAAGCTTTCTTT. It codes for CASSQTWDTEAFF.